This note documents a single T cell receptor beta chain sequence. Its antigen is not known. Clones were read by immunoSEQ multiplex PCR, and TCRdb kept only the in-frame ones, dropping some. The table records 40,000 to 50,000 clones, roughly 78% of them present only once. Single viable CD3+CD4+CD8-CD45RO+ cells were sorted as the memory CD4+ T cells. Serostatus was set by detecting CMV pp150, pp28, p38, p52 IgG. The CDR3 has 17 residues. Germline V gene sequence: CDR1 GTSNPN, CDR2 SVGIG (reference sequence). V lost 2 bases to trimming and J lost 8 bases; unmatched junction nucleotides: 14. This entry is derived from a study of memory CD4+ T cells and cytomegalovirus serostatus. Findings and caveats of the study: Of 150 to 200 reported CMV TCRbeta sequences, around 63 were found in memory CD4+ repertoires. CMV serostatus prediction reached median AUC 0.95, or 0.91 with US-trained model.

The sequence derives from an adult in good health and CMV-seronegative. The V call is TRBV30, the J call TRBJ2-1; 11 bases are a match to TRBD2. The sample consisted of memory CD4+ T cells from blood. CDR3 sequence reads: CAWSKPPSSGGRHEQFF. Written as DNA, the CDR3 is TGTGCCTGGAGTAAACCCCCTTCTAGCGGGGGGCGGCATGAGCAGTTCTTC.